This T cell receptor (beta chain) is drawn from a study of T cell changes during pregnancy in multiple sclerosis. Trimming took 3 bases from V and 4 from J, leaving 15 bases between them. This CDR3 is 15 amino acids long. CDR1 MGHDK and CDR2 SYGVNS come from the germline V gene. The data were produced by immunoSEQ multiplex PCR, yet TCRdb's version contains in-frame clones alone and is incomplete. The sample consists of about 57,000 clones, around 92% of them appearing once. Source: CD4+ T cells from peripheral blood mononuclear cells, taken in the second trimester of pregnancy. The sequence derives from a female donor with multiple sclerosis, enrolled in a pregnancy study. The chain couples TRBV25-1 to TRBJ2-5; possible D gene TRBD2, 5 bases. CDR3 sequence (DNA): TGTGCCAGCAGTGATCTCCGAGGGTCCGGAGAGACCCAGTACTTC. Protein: CASSDLRGSGETQYF.